These T cell receptor beta chains were read from a single sample in a study of blood T cells in healthy people across ages. A single record per CDR3 protein comes from TCRdb applying MiXCR to the 5' RACE reads. The table records approximately 780,000 distinct CDR3 sequences, under 30% of them present only once. These data were likewise used in another study, on T cells of mothers and their children.

Sequenced material: blood. All receptors derive from a boy aged 5-17 years in good health. The CDR3 runs from the conserved cysteine through the conserved F or W. Some rows have no size entry. The others give once, few or many, or a class for an expanded clone.

V,size,J,CDR3
TRBV3-1,few,TRBJ1-1,CASSPPGREAFF
TRBV28,-,TRBJ1-4,CASSRGQAREKLFF
TRBV6-1,few,TRBJ2-1,CASRLSGGRNEQFF
TRBV10-3,few,TRBJ1-4,CAISDNYATNEKLFF
TRBV6-5,-,TRBJ1-2,CASKQGATNYGYTF
TRBV6-6,-,TRBJ2-7,CASSTPSGGTYEQYF
TRBV5-1,-,TRBJ2-2,CASSSKQGDTGELFF
TRBV12-3/TRBV12-4,few,TRBJ1-1,CASSRGTGQNTEAFF
TRBV20-1,few,TRBJ2-5,CSAPPQGVGETQYF
TRBV5-5,-,TRBJ1-5,CASSLGGRGRNQPQHF
TRBV5-1,-,-,CASSLGGTGPAGDEQYF
TRBV27,-,TRBJ2-2,CASSLMRETGELFF
TRBV11-2,-,TRBJ2-5,CATQEGNGETQYF
TRBV24-1,-,TRBJ2-3,CATSDPVDTQYF
TRBV6-5,-,TRBJ2-2,CASSYVDSGPGELFF
TRBV7-9,few,TRBJ1-1,CASTEQAEAFF
TRBV6-1,-,TRBJ1-1,CASKSGMNTEAFF
TRBV10-3,-,TRBJ2-3,CAISARGGGSDTQYF
TRBV20-1,-,TRBJ2-1,CSAPSGGGSYNEQFF
TRBV3-1,-,TRBJ2-3,CASSQDLLLAPDTQYF
TRBV29-1,-,TRBJ2-1,CSISRGVTNEQFF
TRBV25-1,-,-,CASRDPGQSYEQYF
TRBV5-1,few,TRBJ1-3,CASSLYSAGAQNTIYF
TRBV3-1,few,TRBJ2-5,CASSQGTSKETQYF
TRBV28,-,TRBJ1-4,CASSLYRGREKLFF
TRBV28,-,-,CASSGDSGGPSYEQYF
TRBV4-2,-,TRBJ1-5,CASSQLNGQLDQPQHF
TRBV15,-,TRBJ2-2,CAASRPTGELFF
TRBV4-1,-,TRBJ1-4,CASSPRGRGANEKLFF
TRBV9,few,TRBJ2-5,CASSVYSGGSVETQYF
TRBV7-6,-,TRBJ2-1,CASSSGLAGGSNEQFF
TRBV7-3,-,TRBJ2-3,CASSPKGLAGGDTQYF
TRBV6-6,few,TRBJ1-4,CASSYGLGQEKLFF
TRBV20-1,few,TRBJ1-2,CSAQGRVGYTF
TRBV2,-,TRBJ1-2,CASSRRGAQVGYTF
TRBV3-1,-,TRBJ2-5,CASSHSLSGVTQETQYF
TRBV27,-,TRBJ2-3,CASSAVSAGSDTQYF
TRBV7-3,-,TRBJ2-6,CASSAAVPGANVLTF
TRBV11-2,few,TRBJ2-7,CASSLDRKRPTGTEYYEQYF
TRBV27,few,TRBJ1-2,CASSPRGPSYGYTF
TRBV2,few,-,CATANSEQFF
TRBV2,-,TRBJ2-5,CASSADSGPQETQYF
TRBV7-8,-,TRBJ1-2,CASSLTMGLTF
TRBV15,few,-,CATSRDLEYEQYF
TRBV14,few,TRBJ2-7,CASSQTLTGGEQYF
TRBV4-1,few,TRBJ1-2,CASSQVLRGPAYSGYTF
TRBV7-9,-,TRBJ2-3,CASSILGGSDTDTQYF
TRBV7-9,few,TRBJ2-7,CASSVGEAYEQYF
TRBV7-2,-,TRBJ2-7,CASRLAGRYEQYF
TRBV10-2,-,TRBJ2-3,CASSDIAGGIEYWYF
TRBV20-1,few,TRBJ2-3,CSASRSESSTDTQYF
TRBV4-1,few,TRBJ1-1,CASSHLGMNTEAFF
TRBV5-4,-,TRBJ2-5,CASSSGQGAQGTQYF
TRBV19,-,TRBJ2-3,CASNRAGVPDTQYF
TRBV27,few,TRBJ1-6,CASTLTGDSYNSPLHF
TRBV29-1,few,TRBJ2-7,CSVRSGGYEQYF
TRBV28,many,TRBJ1-4,CASSYGAVSEKLFF
TRBV5-5,-,TRBJ2-6,CASSPLTGLNVLTF
TRBV5-1,few,TRBJ2-7,CASSLRQGGDEQYF